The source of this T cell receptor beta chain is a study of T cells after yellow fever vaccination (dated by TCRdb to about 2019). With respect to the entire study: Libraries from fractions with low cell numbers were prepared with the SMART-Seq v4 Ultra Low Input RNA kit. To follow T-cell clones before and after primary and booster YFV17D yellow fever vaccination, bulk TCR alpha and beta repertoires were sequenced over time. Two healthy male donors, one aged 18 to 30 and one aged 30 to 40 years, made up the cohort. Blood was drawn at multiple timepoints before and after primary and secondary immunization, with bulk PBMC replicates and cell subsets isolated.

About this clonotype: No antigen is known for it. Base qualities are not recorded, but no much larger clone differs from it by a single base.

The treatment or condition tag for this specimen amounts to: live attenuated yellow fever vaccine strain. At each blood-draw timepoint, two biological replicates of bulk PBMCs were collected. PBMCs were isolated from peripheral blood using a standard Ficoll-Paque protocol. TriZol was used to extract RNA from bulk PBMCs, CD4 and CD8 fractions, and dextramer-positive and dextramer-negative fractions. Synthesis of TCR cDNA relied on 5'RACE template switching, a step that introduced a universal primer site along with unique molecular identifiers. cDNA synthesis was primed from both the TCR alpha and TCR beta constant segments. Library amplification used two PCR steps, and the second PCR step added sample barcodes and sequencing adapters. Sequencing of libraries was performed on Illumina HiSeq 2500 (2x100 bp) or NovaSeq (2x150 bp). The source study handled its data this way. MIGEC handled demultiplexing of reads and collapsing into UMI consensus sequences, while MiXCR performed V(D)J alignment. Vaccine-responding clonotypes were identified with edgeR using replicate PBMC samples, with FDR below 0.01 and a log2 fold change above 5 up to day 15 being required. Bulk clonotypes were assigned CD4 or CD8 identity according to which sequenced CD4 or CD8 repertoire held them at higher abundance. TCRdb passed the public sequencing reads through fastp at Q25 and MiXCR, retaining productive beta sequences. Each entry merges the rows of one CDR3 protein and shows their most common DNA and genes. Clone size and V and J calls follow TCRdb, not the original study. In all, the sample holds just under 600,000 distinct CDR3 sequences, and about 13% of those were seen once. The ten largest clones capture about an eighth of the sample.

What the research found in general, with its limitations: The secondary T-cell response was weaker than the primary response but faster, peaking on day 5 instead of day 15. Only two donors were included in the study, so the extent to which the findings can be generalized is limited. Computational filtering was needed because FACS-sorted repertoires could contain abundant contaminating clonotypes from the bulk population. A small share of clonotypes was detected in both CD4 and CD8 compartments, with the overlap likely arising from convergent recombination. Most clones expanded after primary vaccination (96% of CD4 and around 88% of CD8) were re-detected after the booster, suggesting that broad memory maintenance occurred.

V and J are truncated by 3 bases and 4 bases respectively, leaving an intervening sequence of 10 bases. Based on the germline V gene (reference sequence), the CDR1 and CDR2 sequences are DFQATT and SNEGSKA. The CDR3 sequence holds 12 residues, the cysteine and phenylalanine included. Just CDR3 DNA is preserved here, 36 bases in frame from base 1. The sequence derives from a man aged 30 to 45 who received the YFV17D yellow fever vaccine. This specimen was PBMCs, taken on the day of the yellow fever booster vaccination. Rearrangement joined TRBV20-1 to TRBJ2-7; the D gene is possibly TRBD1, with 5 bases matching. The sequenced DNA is TGCAGTGCTAGTCCCCAGGGATACGAGCAGTACTTC. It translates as CSASPQGYEQYF.